This passage covers 19 T cell receptor beta chains from one sample sequenced in a study of blood T cell repertoires in COVID-19. Sequenced by immunoSEQ multiplex PCR; TCRdb stores in-frame clones only, minus some. The table lists 110,000 or so clones, more than 75% of them singletons. The sequencing input was peripheral blood. All receptors derive from a woman between 40 and 55 years old with acute or convalescent COVID-19.

The chain employs TRBV6-1 and TRBJ1-3, with 8 nucleotides matching TRBD1. Germline assignment: CDR1 MNHNS and CDR2 SASEGT. This CDR3 comprises 16 residues. Germline trimming cut 2 bases from V and 7 bases from J; bases unmatched to any gene: 10. CDR3 in amino acids: CASSEFRQGARNTIYF. The CDR3 bases are TGTGCCAGCAGTGAATTTCGGCAGGGGGCGCGGAACACCATATATTTT.

CDR3 sequence: CASRGWGPTNEKLFF. CDR3 DNA: TGTGCCAGCAGGGGCTGGGGCCCAACTAATGAAAAACTGTTTTTT. The chain couples TRBV6-5 to TRBJ1-4; the D gene is possibly TRBD1 (5 bases). This CDR3 is built from 15 residues. Trimming shortened V by 6 bases and J by 0 bases, and 11 bases separated the two germline ends. CDR1 MNHEY and CDR2 SVGAGI come from the germline V gene.

The chain links TRBV2 to TRBJ1-3; 7 bases align to TRBD1. After removal of 4 bases from V and 0 bases from J, the junction contained 9 bases not matched to a gene. CDR1 SNHLY and CDR2 FYNNEI come from the germline V gene. This CDR3 spans 17 amino acids. The CDR3 spells CASSAPGTATSGNTIYF. The DNA for the CDR3 is TGTGCCAGCAGTGCCCCCGGGACAGCAACCTCTGGAAACACCATATATTTT.

V is TRBV5-4 and J is TRBJ1-2; weak D call: TRBD1 (5 bases). The CDR3 is 15 amino acids. Trimming shortened V by 5 bases and J by 0 bases, and 14 bases separated the two germline ends. From germline, CDR1 is SGHNT and CDR2 YYREEE (reference sequence). This CDR3 is CASRSGGGSNYGYTF. In DNA form, the CDR3 reads TGTGCCAGCAGATCGGGGGGGGGTTCTAACTATGGCTACACCTTC.

V usage is TRBV30 and J usage is TRBJ2-1, with 11 bases lining up with TRBD1. Germline V gene sequence: CDR1 GTSNPN, CDR2 SVGIG (reference sequence). There are 15 residues in the CDR3. With 3 bases clipped from V and 5 bases from J, the junction kept 6 bases outside the gene matches. CDR3 protein: CAWRVGTGGNNEQFF. CDR3 bases: TGTGCCTGGAGGGTCGGGACAGGGGGTAACAATGAGCAGTTCTTC.

About this clone: With only one base between it and a far larger clone, this is likely a read error. Other nucleotide sequences from this sample produce the same CDR3. The V call is TRBV29-1, the J call TRBJ2-3; 8 bases match TRBD2. Germline CDR1 SQVTM, CDR2 ANQGSEA. CDR3 size: 16 residues. CDR3 loop: CRVEDPGRGGTDTQYF. Written as DNA, the CDR3 is TGCCGCGTTGAAGATCCGGGGCGGGGGGGCACAGATACGCAGTATTTT.

The table lists this clone with a count of one. The chain carries TRBV7-3 and TRBJ2-3; D ambiguous. The CDR3 totals 13 residues. CDR1 and CDR2 from the germline V gene are SGHTA and FQGTGA. V dropped 5 bases and J dropped 6 bases, with 12 bases sitting between them. CDR3 DNA: TGTGCCAGCAGCCCCCTACTAAAGGATACGCAGTATTTT. It encodes CASSPLLKDTQYF.

This clone was picked up one time. This chain connects TRBV4-1 to TRBJ1-4, with 7 bases matching TRBD1. Trimming at V came to 5 bases and at J to 6 bases, leaving 3 bases not matched to a gene. Germline V lookup: CDR1 MGHRA, CDR2 YSYEKL. The CDR3 extends over 13 amino acids. CDR3 sequence (DNA): TGCGCCAGCAGCTCAGGGGGGTATGAAAAACTGTTTTTT. This encodes CASSSGGYEKLFF.

The J gene is TRBJ1-5, the V gene TRBV12-3 or TRBV12-4; D might be TRBD1 (5 bases). V was shortened by 5 bases and J by 7 bases, with 12 bases between the two germline ends. This CDR3 contains 13 residues. The CDR3 nucleotides read TGTGCCAGCAGTGGACATGGAAGGCAGCCCCAGCATTTT. Encoded protein: CASSGHGRQPQHF.

The chain uses TRBV4-1 and TRBJ2-3; D not resolved. Germline CDR1 and CDR2: MGHRA and YSYEKL. The CDR3 is made up of 17 amino acids. Trimming shortened V by 0 bases and J by 1 base, and 14 bases separated the two germline ends. This CDR3 reads CASSQDEETAGTDTQYF. CDR3 in DNA: TGCGCCAGCAGCCAAGACGAAGAAACAGCTGGCACAGATACGCAGTATTTT.

The chain links TRBV3-1 (or the pseudogene TRBV3-2) to TRBJ1-1; 9 bases are shared with TRBD1. Germline V gene data show CDR1 as LGHDT and CDR2 as YNNKEL (reference sequence). This CDR3 contains 15 residues. V lost 0 bases to trimming and J lost 6 bases; unmatched junction nucleotides: 5. Here the CDR3 DNA reads TGTGCCAGCAGCCAAGAATACAGGACAGGGGCTGAAGCTTTCTTT. Translating gives CASSQEYRTGAEAFF.

As for this clone: The same CDR3 is also encoded by other DNA sequences in this sample. The V call is TRBV5-1, the J call TRBJ1-5; D might be TRBD1 (5 bases). Germline V CDR1 and CDR2: SGHRS, YFSETQ. The CDR3 covers 14 residues. V was clipped by 1 base and J by 2 bases, with 7 bases between them. The CDR3 DNA is TGCGCCAGCAGCTTGACAGGCGGCAATCAGCCCCAGCATTTT. Encoded protein: CASSLTGGNQPQHF. The full variable domain, in which reference TRBV5-1 and TRBJ1-5 provide the parts outside the CDR3, is KAGVTQTPRYLIKTRGQQVTLSCSPISGHRSVSWYQQTPGQGLQFLFEYFSETQRNKGNFPGRFSGRQFSNSRSEMNVSTLELGDSALYLCASSLTGGNQPQHFGDGTRLSIL.

The chain couples TRBV18 to TRBJ2-3, with a weak D call TRBD2 (6 bases). V lost 11 bases and J lost 1, with 19 bases in between. The CDR3 loop spans 15 amino acids. Germline V gene sequence: CDR1 KGHSH, CDR2 LQKENI. CDR3 sequence reads: CASIPPGLRTDTQYF. CDR3 coding DNA: TGTGCCTCCATTCCACCGGGACTCCGCACAGATACGCAGTATTTT.

The sample holds one count of this clone. J is TRBJ2-7 and V is TRBV7-5; the D call of TRBD1 is as the table states it, not checked on the DNA. TRBV7-5 is a known pseudogene. The CDR3 has 16 amino acids. The CDR3 here is CVRSLEGQGVVYEQYF. The CDR3 DNA reads TGTGTCAGAAGCTTAGAGGGGCAGGGGGTGGTCTACGAGCAGTACTTC.

J is TRBJ2-6 and V is TRBV4-1; D not resolved. Germline CDR1 MGHRA, CDR2 YSYEKL. This CDR3 spans 16 amino acids. Trimming cost V 4 bases and J 4 bases, with 14 bases left between them. The DNA for the CDR3 is TGCGCCAGCAGCCCCGGGTGGTCGGTGGGGGCCAACGTCCTGACTTTC. The encoded protein is CASSPGWSVGANVLTF.

This clone was recorded once. The rearrangement uses TRBV3-1 (or the pseudogene TRBV3-2) and TRBJ2-3; the D is unclear. The CDR3 totals 15 residues. Germline V CDR1 and CDR2: LGHDT, YNNKEL (reference sequence). V was cut by 0 bases and J by 4 bases, with 11 bases left in between. CDR3 DNA: TGTGCCAGCAGCCAAGATCGTGACTGGGCAGATACGCAGTATTTT. It encodes CASSQDRDWADTQYF.

The rearrangement uses TRBV27 and TRBJ2-7; TRBD2 matches at 13 bases. This CDR3 has 17 amino acids. The germline CDR1 and CDR2 sequences are MNHEY and SMNVEV (reference sequence). With V trimmed by 6 bases and J by 5 bases, 13 bases remained unmatched. The CDR3 nucleotides are TGTGCCAGCAGCCCCTTGGGGACTAGCGGGGCTAAGAACGAGCAGTACTTC. The encoded protein is CASSPLGTSGAKNEQYF.

A single count supports this clone. V is TRBV18 and J is TRBJ2-1; D is unresolved. V lost 2 bases to trimming and J lost 7 bases, with 12 bases between them. Germline V gene lookup returns CDR1 KGHSH and CDR2 LQKENI. This CDR3 has 14 residues. This CDR3 reads CASSPYLPGNEQFF. The CDR3 coding sequence is TGTGCCAGCTCACCATACCTCCCCGGGAATGAGCAGTTCTTC.

V usage is TRBV2 and J usage is TRBJ2-7; 7 bases map to TRBD2. The V gene end was trimmed by 7 bases and the J gene end by 6 bases; junction bases not matched to a gene: 18. Germline loops: CDR1 SNHLY, CDR2 FYNNEI. The CDR3 runs 16 residues. The DNA of the CDR3 is TGTGCCAGCAACGAGTGGGGCGGGGGAACGAATGGCGAGCAGTACTTC. As protein: CASNEWGGGTNGEQYF.